Each of the 10 T cell receptor beta chains below was sequenced from the same sample in a study of regulatory T cells in long-lasting Graves disease (dated by TCRdb to the early 2020s). The library relied on multiplex PCR. Sequencing relied on an Illumina HiSeq 4000. TCR beta libraries were built with iRepertoire HTBI primers and Arm-PCR amplification of CDR3 regions. TCRdb reran the public reads through fastp at Q25 and MiXCR, keeping productive beta chains. Under each unique CDR3 protein, matching rows form one entry showing the most common genes and DNA. This sample is represented by about 620,000 distinct CDR3 sequences; under 20% of them were singletons. Approximately 18% of the sample rests with the top ten. The intended sense of this specimen's time point label: newly diagnosed GD, antithyroid drugs for less than 3 months. For both TCR sequencing and RNA sequencing, RNA was extracted from PBMCs using TRIzol.

This sample was shared with a second study, whose subject was T cells in Graves' hyperthyroidism and ophthalmopathy.

This specimen was peripheral blood mononuclear cells (PBMCs), taken at new diagnosis, from a patient treated with antithyroid drugs. Receptor source: a woman in her 30s with Graves disease. Donor details come from another sample of the same person, matched by shared clones.

The V gene is TRBV27, the J gene TRBJ2-6, with a tentative D call TRBD2 (6 bases). CDR3 length equals 15 residues. Trimming took off 6 bases at V and 2 bases at J, with 11 bases between the two ends. CDR1 is MNHEY, CDR2 SMNVEV, per germline (reference sequence). The CDR3 protein is CASSGGETGANVLTF. CDR3 DNA sequence: TGTGCCAGCAGCGGGGGAGAGACTGGGGCCAACGTCCTGACTTTC.

For this clonotype: A much larger clone lies one base from this, so it may be a read error. For the CDR3, the DNA is TGTGCCAGCAGTCGGACGTCAGCTCCACCCCTCCACTTT. This encodes CASSRTSAPPLHF. The chain combines TRBV12-3 or TRBV12-4 with TRBJ1-6; no reliable D call. CDR3 length: 13 residues. The V gene lost 5 bases and the J gene lost 11 bases, with 13 bases spanning the gap.

The chain links TRBV30 to TRBJ1-6; 7 bases match TRBD1. The CDR3 covers 12 residues. Germline V gene lookup returns CDR1 GTSNPN and CDR2 SVGIG (reference sequence). V was pared by 8 bases and J by 5 bases, with 3 bases of the junction left unmatched. The CDR3 region is CALGQNNSPLHF. In DNA, the CDR3 is TGTGCCCTGGGACAGAATAATTCACCCCTCCACTTT.

The chain uses TRBV25-1 and TRBJ1-4; D is unclear. This CDR3 contains 14 residues. The V gene lost 0 bases and the J gene lost 0 bases, with 2 bases spanning the gap. Germline-derived CDR1 and CDR2 are MGHDK and SYGVNS. The CDR3: CASSEYATNEKLFF. The CDR3 DNA reads TGTGCCAGCAGTGAATATGCAACTAATGAAAAACTGTTTTTT.

This clonotype was found many times. J is TRBJ2-5 and V is TRBV27; D is undetermined. In germline, CDR1 is MNHEY, CDR2 SMNVEV (reference sequence). Deletions cut 2 bases from V and 4 bases from J, with 17 bases between. The CDR3 is 16 amino acids. The CDR3 loop reads CASSLTQARLGETQYF. The DNA of the CDR3 is TGTGCCAGCAGTTTAACCCAAGCCCGCCTGGGAGAGACCCAGTACTTC.

The table lists this clonotype with many counts. The chain uses TRBV28 and TRBJ2-3; either TRBD1 or TRBD2 may fit D (5 bases each). The V end lost 5 bases, the J end lost 2 bases, and 14 bases lay between the germline ends. Germline V lookup: CDR1 MDHEN, CDR2 SYDVKM. The CDR3 length is 15 residues. CDR3 sequence reads: CASSPPGAATDTQYF. The CDR3, as DNA: TGTGCCAGCAGTCCCCCCGGGGCAGCCACAGATACGCAGTATTTT. Drawing the rest from reference TRBV28 and TRBJ2-3, the complete variable domain is DVKVTQSSRYLVKRTGEKVFLECVQDMDHENMFWYRQDPGLGLRLIYFSYDVKMKEKGDIPEGYSVSREKKERFSLILESASTNQTSMYLCASSPPGAATDTQYFGPGTRLTVL.

This clonotype was recorded a few times. This rearrangement joins TRBV6-5 to TRBJ2-2; D is possibly TRBD1 (5 bases). Germline assignment: CDR1 MNHEY and CDR2 SVGAGI. CDR3 length: 13 amino acids. Between the trimmed V and J ends, which lost 0 bases and 7 bases, there was a span of 6 bases. This chain's CDR3 is CASSYSGVGELFF. The CDR3 bases are TGTGCCAGCAGTTACTCAGGGGTCGGGGAGCTGTTTTTT.

This clonotype was observed a few times. The chain has TRBV28 and TRBJ1-5, with D possibly matching TRBD1 (6 bases). Germline CDR1 MDHEN, CDR2 SYDVKM. V lost 8 bases and J lost 0, with 23 bases in between. The CDR3 is 18 amino acids. CDR3 region: CASGLTGPSPYSNQPQHF. The DNA for the CDR3 is TGTGCCAGCGGCCTAACAGGGCCTTCCCCTTATAGCAATCAGCCCCAGCATTTT.

V is TRBV14 and J is TRBJ1-5; D may be TRBD1 (5 bases). Trimming left V 4 bases short and J 3 bases short, with 10 bases between. Germline CDR1 is SGHDN and CDR2 is FVKESK. The length of the CDR3 is 14 residues. The chain's CDR3 is CASSPRQFNQPQHF. CDR3 nucleotides: TGTGCCAGCAGCCCTAGACAGTTCAATCAGCCCCAGCATTTT.

In DNA form, the CDR3 reads TGTGCCAGCAGCCACCCGAAGGGTCGGGAGACCCAGTACTTC. This encodes CASSHPKGRETQYF. The V call is TRBV3-1, the J call TRBJ2-5, with unresolved D. The V gene lost 3 bases and the J gene lost 5 bases, with 13 bases spanning the gap. This CDR3 has 14 residues. CDR1 is LGHDT and CDR2 is YNNKEL in the germline V gene (reference sequence).